This entry features one T cell receptor (beta chain) sequence. No antigen is known for it. It was across several immunoSEQ plates that each subset's genomic DNA was evenly split. Study processing details: With immunoSEQ giving junction-only sequences and no quality scores, filtering differed. This table comes from immunoSEQ multiplex PCR, and its TCRdb copy is limited to in-frame clones, with some not included. The DNA was the basis for D and trimming; V, J and clone size are from that table. The table has approximately 2,200,000 clones, 93% seen once. The source of the sample is a study of shared clonotypes between healthy human individuals. CD45RO negativity and positive selection for CCR7 defined naive CD8 cells, a population that excluded terminally differentiated effector memory CD45RA+ cells. Study-wide results and limits: Rarefaction curves obtained for sorted subsets showed sequencing incomplete despite large depth.

The sample was naive CD8+ T cells from PBMCs. This sequence was found in a man younger than 35 in good health. Some clones in this sample may be carry-over from other donors' samples.

In DNA, the CDR3 is TGTGCCAGCAGTTTGGGACAGGGGTACGGGGAAGAGACCCAGTACTTC. Its protein is CASSLGQGYGEETQYF. The chain joins TRBV27 to TRBJ2-5; 10 bases line up with TRBD1. The CDR3 length is 16 residues. V lost 3 bases, J lost 3 bases, and 7 bases stayed unmatched. From germline, CDR1 is MNHEY and CDR2 SMNVEV (reference sequence).